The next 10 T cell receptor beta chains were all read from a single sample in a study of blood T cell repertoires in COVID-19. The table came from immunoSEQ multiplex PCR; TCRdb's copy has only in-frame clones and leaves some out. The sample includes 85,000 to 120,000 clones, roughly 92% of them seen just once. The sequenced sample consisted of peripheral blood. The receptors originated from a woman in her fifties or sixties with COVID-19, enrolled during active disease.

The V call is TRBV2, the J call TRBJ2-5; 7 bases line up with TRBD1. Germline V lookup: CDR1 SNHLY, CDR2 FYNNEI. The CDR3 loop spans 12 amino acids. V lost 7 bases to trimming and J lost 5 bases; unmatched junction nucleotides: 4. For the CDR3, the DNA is TGTGCCAGCACCGGGGACAGTGAGACCCAGTACTTC. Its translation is CASTGDSETQYF.

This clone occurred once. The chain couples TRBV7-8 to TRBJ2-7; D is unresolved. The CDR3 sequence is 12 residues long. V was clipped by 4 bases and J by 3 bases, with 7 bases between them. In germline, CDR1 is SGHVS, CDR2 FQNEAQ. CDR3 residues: CASSSSDYEQYV. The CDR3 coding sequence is TGTGCCAGCAGCTCCTCAGACTACGAGCAGTACGTC.

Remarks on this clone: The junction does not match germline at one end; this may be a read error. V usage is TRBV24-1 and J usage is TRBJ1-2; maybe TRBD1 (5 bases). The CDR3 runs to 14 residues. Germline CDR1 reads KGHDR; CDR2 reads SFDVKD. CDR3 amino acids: CATSTQGRNYSYTF. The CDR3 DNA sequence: TGTGCCACCAGTACGCAGGGCCGGAACTATAGCTACACCTTC.

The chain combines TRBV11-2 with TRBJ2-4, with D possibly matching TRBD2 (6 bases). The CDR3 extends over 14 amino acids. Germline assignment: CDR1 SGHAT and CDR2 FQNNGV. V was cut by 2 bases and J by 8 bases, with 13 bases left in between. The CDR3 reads CASSLISGVHIQYF. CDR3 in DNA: TGTGCCAGCAGCTTAATTAGCGGCGTTCACATTCAGTACTTC.

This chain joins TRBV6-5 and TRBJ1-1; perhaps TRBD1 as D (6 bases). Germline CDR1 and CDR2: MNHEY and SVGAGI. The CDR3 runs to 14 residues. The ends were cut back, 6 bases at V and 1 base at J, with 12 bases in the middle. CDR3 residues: CASRRGGKNTEAFF. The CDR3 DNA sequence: TGTGCCAGCAGGAGGGGGGGGAAGAACACTGAAGCTTTCTTT.

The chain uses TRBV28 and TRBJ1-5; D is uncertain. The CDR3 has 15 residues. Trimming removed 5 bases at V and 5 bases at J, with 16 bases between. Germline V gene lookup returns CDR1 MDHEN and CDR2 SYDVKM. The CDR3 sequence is CASSAGLGVDQPQHF. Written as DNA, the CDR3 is TGTGCCAGCAGTGCCGGACTTGGGGTGGATCAGCCCCAGCATTTT.

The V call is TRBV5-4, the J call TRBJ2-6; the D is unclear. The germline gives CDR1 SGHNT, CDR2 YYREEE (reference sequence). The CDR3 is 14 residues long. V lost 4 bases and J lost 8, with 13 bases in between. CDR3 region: CASSPFVGSNVLTF. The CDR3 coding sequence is TGTGCCAGCAGCCCCTTTGTCGGGTCCAACGTCCTGACTTTC.

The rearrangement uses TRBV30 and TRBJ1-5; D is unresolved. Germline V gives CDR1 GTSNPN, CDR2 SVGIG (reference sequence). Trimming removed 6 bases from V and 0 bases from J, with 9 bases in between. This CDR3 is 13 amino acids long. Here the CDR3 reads CACGANSNQPQHF. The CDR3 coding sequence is TGTGCCTGTGGAGCGAATAGCAATCAGCCCCAGCATTTT.

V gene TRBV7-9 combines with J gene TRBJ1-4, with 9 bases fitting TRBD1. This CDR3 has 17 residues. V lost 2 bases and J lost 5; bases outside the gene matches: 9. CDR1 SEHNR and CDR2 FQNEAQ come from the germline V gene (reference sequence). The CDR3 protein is CASSLFFLTGGNEKLFF. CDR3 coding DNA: TGTGCCAGCAGCTTATTTTTCCTGACAGGGGGGAATGAAAAACTGTTTTTT.

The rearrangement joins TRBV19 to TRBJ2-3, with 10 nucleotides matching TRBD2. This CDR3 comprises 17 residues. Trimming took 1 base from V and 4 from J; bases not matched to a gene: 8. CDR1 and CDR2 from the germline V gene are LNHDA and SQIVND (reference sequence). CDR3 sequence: CASSIVPSGGAADTQYF. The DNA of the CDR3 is TGTGCCAGTAGTATAGTCCCCAGCGGGGGGGCCGCAGATACGCAGTATTTT.